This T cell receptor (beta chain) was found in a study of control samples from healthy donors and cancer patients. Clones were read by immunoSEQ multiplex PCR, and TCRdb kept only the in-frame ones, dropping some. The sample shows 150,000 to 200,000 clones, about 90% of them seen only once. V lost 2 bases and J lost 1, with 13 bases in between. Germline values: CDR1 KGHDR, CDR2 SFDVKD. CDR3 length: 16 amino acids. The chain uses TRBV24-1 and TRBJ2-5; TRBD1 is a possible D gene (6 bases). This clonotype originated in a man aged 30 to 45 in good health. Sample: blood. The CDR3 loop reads CATSDSRQVLQETQYF. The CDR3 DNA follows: TGTGCCACCAGTGATTCACGACAGGTCCTCCAAGAGACCCAGTACTTC.